This passage covers 14 T cell receptor beta chains from one sample sequenced in a study of blood T cell repertoires in COVID-19 (dated by TCRdb to 2019 to 2021). Receptor amplification or capture employed the immunoSEQ multiplex PCR assay. Entries here come from immuneACCESS through TCRdb and include only in-frame sequences with V and J called. Some clones fail to appear in such tables; in the studies checked, an unresolved V gene covers under half of the shortfall, and the cause of the remainder is unknown. The sample table holds about 120,000 clones, of which 80% to 90% were seen once. The ten most abundant clones make up 25% to 30% of the sample. Material: peripheral blood. The source of these receptors is a woman aged 70-85 years with acute or convalescent COVID-19.

The gene calls are TRBV5-1 and TRBJ1-1; D uncertain. Germline lookup yields CDR1 SGHRS and CDR2 YFSETQ. This CDR3 has 15 residues. V shed 3 bases and J shed 5 bases, with 17 bases lying between them. The CDR3 DNA follows: TGCGCCAGCAGCTCCTACTCCAGCGGAAGGACTGAAGCTTTCTTT. It is translated as CASSSYSSGRTEAFF.

The V call is TRBV24-1, the J call TRBJ2-1; unclear D gene. The CDR3 extends over 15 amino acids. V lost 4 bases, J lost 7 bases, and 16 bases lay in between. Germline-derived CDR1 and CDR2 are KGHDR and SFDVKD. The CDR3 sequence: CATSDPLYSRNEQFF. CDR3 DNA: TGTGCCACCAGTGACCCACTTTACTCTCGGAATGAGCAGTTCTTC.

The rearrangement joins TRBV27 to TRBJ2-2; 8 bases are shared with TRBD1. This CDR3 is 18 amino acids long. In germline, CDR1 is MNHEY, CDR2 SMNVEV (reference sequence). J lost 1 base, V lost 0 bases, and 7 bases had no gene match. Here the CDR3 DNA reads TGTGCCAGCAGTTTATCGCGACAGGGGTTCGGGAACACCGGGGAGCTGTTTTTT. Amino acids: CASSLSRQGFGNTGELFF.

This chain joins TRBV7-9 and TRBJ1-3; 9 positions agree with TRBD1. The CDR3 has 17 amino acids. The V and J ends lost 1 base and 4 bases, in that order; junction bases with no gene match: 8. Germline V gene lookup returns CDR1 SEHNR and CDR2 FQNEAQ (reference sequence). In DNA form, the CDR3 reads TGTGCCAGCAGCTTAGGGACAGGGGCAATCCGCGGAAACACCATATATTTT. It translates to CASSLGTGAIRGNTIYF.

The chain joins TRBV6-5 to TRBJ1-2; possibly TRBD1 for D (6 bases). Germline V lookup: CDR1 MNHEY, CDR2 SVGAGI. The CDR3 contains 13 residues. Trimming cost V 3 bases and J 6 bases, with 11 bases left between them. CDR3 protein: CASSYEDRNGYTF. CDR3 DNA: TGTGCCAGCAGTTATGAGGACAGAAATGGCTACACCTTC.

The chain combines TRBV28 with TRBJ1-1; 9 nucleotides agree with TRBD1. This CDR3 spans 15 amino acids. V gave up 11 bases and J gave up 5 bases; unmatched junction bases: 15. The germline V gene has CDR1 MDHEN and CDR2 SYDVKM. CDR3: CAGQGGGQGITEAFF. The CDR3 DNA follows: TGTGCCGGACAAGGTGGGGGACAGGGTATTACTGAAGCTTTCTTT.

The V gene is TRBV29-1, the J gene TRBJ2-7; a weak D match, TRBD1 (6 bases). V lost 3 bases to trimming and J lost 6 bases, with 12 bases between them. CDR1 and CDR2 from the germline V gene are SQVTM and ANQGSEA. This CDR3 spans 12 amino acids. The CDR3 reads CSVEAGALEQYF. The CDR3 DNA follows: TGCAGCGTTGAGGCAGGGGCGCTCGAGCAGTACTTC.

This sequence joins TRBV18 and TRBJ1-4; 7 nucleotides line up with TRBD1. CDR1 is KGHSH, CDR2 LQKENI, per germline. The J segment lost 8 bases and the V segment lost 3 bases, leaving 6 bases of the junction unmatched. This CDR3 is built from 14 residues. The CDR3 DNA reads TGTGCCAGCTCACCCCGGGACAGCAGAGAAAAACTGTTTTTT. Its translation: CASSPRDSREKLFF.

This clone was detected once. The chain is built from TRBV4-1 and TRBJ1-3; D may be TRBD1 (6 bases). Per germline, CDR1 MGHRA and CDR2 YSYEKL. This CDR3 spans 16 amino acids. V lost 0 bases and J 2 bases, leaving 11 bases between the germline ends. The CDR3 loop reads CASSQEGGGPGNTIYF. The CDR3 region has the DNA TGCGCCAGCAGCCAAGAAGGGGGAGGGCCTGGAAACACCATATATTTT.

This clone appeared once. The genes are TRBV30 and TRBJ1-6; TRBD1 matches 9 bases. V lost 7 bases to trimming and J lost 2 bases; unmatched junction nucleotides: 6. The CDR3 is 15 amino acids. Germline-derived CDR1 and CDR2 are GTSNPN and SVGIG (reference sequence). CDR3 in amino acids: CAFRDRVTYNSPLHF. The CDR3 coding sequence is TGTGCCTTCCGGGACAGGGTGACCTATAATTCACCCCTCCACTTT. Based on the CDR3 plus reference TRBV30 and TRBJ1-6, the full variable domain is SQTIHQWPATLVQPVGSPLSLECTVEGTSNPNLYWYRQAAGRGLQLLFYSVGIGQISSEVPQNLSASRPQDRQFILSSKKLLLSDSGFYLCAFRDRVTYNSPLHFGNGTRLTVT.

This sequence joins TRBV9 and TRBJ2-3, with 11 bases matching TRBD2. Germline V gene data show CDR1 as SGDLS and CDR2 as YYNGEE. With V trimmed by 0 bases and J by 0 bases, 9 bases remained unmatched. The CDR3 length is 19 residues. The CDR3 loop reads CASSVGASGGLTSTDTQYF. CDR3 in DNA: TGTGCCAGCAGCGTAGGGGCTAGCGGGGGGCTGACTAGCACAGATACGCAGTATTTT.

The V call is TRBV5-1, the J call TRBJ2-3, with 7 bases that match TRBD2. Germline V gives CDR1 SGHRS, CDR2 YFSETQ. CDR3 size: 16 residues. The J segment lost 1 base and the V segment lost 0 bases, leaving 5 bases of the junction unmatched. CDR3 DNA sequence: TGCGCCAGCAGCTTGGCCGCAGGGAGGGGCACAGATACGCAGTATTTT. Its translation is CASSLAAGRGTDTQYF.

This chain uses TRBV28 with TRBJ2-7; a possible D gene is TRBD1 (6 bases). Deletions cut 2 bases from V and 4 bases from J, with 9 bases between. The CDR3 loop spans 13 amino acids. CDR1 and CDR2 from the germline V gene are MDHEN and SYDVKM. CDR3 amino acids: CASSLLTGYEQYF. The DNA of the CDR3 is TGTGCCAGCAGTTTACTTACAGGGTACGAGCAGTACTTC.

The chain joins TRBV10-1 to TRBJ2-2; D may be TRBD2 (6 bases). The ends were cut back, 5 bases at V and 7 bases at J, with 14 bases in the middle. The CDR3 is 14 residues long. CDR1 is WNHNN and CDR2 is SYGVQD in the germline V gene (reference sequence). Here the CDR3 DNA reads TGCGCCAGCAGTTTGCGCTTGGAGGGCGGGGAGCTGTTTTTT. This translates into CASSLRLEGGELFF.